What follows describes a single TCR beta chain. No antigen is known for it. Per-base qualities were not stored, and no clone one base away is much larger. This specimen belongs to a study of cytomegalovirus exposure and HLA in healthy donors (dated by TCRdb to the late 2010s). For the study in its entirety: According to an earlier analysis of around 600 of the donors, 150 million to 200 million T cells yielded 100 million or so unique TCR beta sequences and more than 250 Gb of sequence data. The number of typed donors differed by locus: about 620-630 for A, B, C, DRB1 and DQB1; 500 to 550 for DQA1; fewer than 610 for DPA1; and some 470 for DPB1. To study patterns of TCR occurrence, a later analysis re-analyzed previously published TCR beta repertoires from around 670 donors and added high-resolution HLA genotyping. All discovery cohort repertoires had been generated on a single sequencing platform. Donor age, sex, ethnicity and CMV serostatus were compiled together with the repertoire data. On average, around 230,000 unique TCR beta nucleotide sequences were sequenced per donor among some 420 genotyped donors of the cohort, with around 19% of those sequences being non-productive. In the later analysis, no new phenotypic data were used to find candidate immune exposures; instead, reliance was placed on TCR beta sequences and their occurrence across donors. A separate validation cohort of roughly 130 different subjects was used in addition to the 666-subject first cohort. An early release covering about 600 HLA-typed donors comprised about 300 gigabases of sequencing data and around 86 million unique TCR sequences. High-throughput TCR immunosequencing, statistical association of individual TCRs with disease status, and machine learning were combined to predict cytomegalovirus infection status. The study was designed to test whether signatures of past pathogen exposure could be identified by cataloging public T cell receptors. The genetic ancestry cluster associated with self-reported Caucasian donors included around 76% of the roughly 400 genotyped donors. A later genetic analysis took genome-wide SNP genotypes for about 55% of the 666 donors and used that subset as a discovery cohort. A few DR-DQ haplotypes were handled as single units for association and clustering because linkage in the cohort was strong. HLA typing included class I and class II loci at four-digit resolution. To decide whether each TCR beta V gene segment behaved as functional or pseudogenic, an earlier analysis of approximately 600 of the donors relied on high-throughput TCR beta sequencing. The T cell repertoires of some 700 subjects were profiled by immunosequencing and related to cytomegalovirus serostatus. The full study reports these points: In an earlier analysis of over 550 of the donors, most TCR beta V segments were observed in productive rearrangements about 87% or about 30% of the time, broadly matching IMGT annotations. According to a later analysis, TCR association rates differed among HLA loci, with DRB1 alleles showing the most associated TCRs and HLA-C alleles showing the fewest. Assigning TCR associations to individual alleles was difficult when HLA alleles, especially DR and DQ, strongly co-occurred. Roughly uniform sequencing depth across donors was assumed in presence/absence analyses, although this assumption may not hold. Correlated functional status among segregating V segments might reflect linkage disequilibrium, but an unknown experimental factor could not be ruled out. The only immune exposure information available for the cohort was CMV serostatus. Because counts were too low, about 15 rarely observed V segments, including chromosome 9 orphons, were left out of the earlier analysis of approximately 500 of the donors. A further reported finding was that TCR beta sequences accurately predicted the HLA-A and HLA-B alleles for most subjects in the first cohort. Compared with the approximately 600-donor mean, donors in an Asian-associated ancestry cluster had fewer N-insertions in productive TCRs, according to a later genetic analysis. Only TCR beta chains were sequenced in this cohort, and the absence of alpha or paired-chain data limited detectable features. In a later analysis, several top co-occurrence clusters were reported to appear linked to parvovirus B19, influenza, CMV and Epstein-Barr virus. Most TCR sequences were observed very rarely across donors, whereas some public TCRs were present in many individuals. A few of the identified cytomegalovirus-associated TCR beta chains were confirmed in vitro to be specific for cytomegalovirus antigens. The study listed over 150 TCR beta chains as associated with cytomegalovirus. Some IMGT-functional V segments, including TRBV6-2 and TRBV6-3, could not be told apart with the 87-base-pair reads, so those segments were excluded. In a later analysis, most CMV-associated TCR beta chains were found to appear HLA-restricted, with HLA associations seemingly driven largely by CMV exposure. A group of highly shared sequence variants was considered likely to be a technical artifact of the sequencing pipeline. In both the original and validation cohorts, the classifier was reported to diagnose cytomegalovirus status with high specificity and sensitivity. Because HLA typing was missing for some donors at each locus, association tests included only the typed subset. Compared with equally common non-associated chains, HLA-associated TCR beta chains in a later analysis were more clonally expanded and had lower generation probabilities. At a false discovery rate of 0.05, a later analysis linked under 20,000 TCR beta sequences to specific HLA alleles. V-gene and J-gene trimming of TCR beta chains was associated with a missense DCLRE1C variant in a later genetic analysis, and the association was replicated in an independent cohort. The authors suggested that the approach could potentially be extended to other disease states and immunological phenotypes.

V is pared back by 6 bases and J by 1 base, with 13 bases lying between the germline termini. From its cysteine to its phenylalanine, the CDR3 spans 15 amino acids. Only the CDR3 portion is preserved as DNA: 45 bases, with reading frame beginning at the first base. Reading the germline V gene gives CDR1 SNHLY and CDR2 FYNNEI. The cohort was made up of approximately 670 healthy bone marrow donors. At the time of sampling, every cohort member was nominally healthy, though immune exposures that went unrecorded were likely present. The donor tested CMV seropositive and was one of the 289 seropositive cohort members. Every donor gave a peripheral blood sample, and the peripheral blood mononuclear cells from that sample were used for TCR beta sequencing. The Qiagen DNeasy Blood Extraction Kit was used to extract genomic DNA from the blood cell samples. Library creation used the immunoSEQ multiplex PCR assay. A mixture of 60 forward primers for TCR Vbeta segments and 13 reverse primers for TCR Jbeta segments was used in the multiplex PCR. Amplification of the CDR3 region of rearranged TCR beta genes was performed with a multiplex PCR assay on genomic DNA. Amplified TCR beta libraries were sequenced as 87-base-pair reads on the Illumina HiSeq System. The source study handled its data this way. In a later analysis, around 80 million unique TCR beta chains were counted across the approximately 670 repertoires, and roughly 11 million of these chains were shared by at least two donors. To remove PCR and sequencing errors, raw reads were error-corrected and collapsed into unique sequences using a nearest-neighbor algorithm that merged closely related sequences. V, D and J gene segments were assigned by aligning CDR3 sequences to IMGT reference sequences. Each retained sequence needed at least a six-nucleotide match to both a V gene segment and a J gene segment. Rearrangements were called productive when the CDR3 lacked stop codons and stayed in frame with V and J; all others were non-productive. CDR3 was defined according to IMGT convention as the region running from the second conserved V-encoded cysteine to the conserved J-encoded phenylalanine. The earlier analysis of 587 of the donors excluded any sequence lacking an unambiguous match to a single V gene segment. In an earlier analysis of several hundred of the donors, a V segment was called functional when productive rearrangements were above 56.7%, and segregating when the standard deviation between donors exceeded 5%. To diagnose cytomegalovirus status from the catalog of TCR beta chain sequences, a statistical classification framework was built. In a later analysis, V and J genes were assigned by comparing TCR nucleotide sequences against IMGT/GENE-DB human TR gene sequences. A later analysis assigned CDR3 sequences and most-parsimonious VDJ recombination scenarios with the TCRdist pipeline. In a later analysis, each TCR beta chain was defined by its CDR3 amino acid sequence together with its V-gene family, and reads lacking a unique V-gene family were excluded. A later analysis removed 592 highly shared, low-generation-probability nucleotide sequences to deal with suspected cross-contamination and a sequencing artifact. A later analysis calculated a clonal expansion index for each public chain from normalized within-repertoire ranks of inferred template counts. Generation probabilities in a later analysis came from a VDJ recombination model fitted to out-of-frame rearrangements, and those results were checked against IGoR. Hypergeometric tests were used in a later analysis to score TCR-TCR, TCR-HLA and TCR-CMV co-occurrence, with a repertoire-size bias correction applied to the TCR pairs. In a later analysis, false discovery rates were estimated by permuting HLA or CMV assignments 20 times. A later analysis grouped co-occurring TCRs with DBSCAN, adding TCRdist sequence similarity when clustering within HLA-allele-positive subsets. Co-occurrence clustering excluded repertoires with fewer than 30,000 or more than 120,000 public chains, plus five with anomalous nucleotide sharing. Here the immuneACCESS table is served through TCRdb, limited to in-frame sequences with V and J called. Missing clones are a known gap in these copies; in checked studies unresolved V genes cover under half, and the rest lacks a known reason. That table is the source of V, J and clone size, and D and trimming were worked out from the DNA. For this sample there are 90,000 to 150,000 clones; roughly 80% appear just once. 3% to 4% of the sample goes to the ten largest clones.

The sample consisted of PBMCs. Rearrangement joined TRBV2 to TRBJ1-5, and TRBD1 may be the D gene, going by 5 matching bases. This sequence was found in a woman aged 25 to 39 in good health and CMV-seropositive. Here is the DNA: TGTGCCAGCAGGCGCAGGGTCGGGAGCAATCAGCCCCAGCATTTT. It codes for CASRRRVGSNQPQHF. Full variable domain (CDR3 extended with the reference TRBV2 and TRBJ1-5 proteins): EPEVTQTPSHQVTQMGQEVILRCVPISNHLYFYWYRQILGQKVEFLVSFYNNEISEKSEIFDDQFSVERPDGSNFTLKIRSTKLEDSAMYFCASRRRVGSNQPQHFGDGTRLSIL.